This T cell receptor beta chain was identified in a study of shared clonotypes between healthy human individuals. V was clipped by 8 bases and J by 2 bases, with 12 bases between them. The CDR3 loop spans 13 amino acids. CDR1 and CDR2 from the germline V gene are SNHLY and FYNNEI. Per sorted-subset replicate PCR, input was 200 to 250 ng DNA, representing tens of thousands of T cell genomes. Repertoires were generated with immunoSEQ multiplex PCR, while TCRdb's copy carries only in-frame clones and drops some. The sample has about 2.3 million clones, just under 95% seen once. This clone appeared a single time. Its antigen remains unidentified. Study results and caveats: Sampling covered nothing but blood. Tissue TCR repertoires likely differ from those found in blood.

The V call is TRBV2, the J call TRBJ1-2; no firm D call. The clonotype was recovered from a man between 18 and 35 years old in good health. Some clones in this sample may be carry-over from other donors' samples. What was sequenced was naive CD4+ T cells from PBMCs. Subset meaning: CD45RA+ positively selected. The DNA for the CDR3 is TGTGCCAGCGATCCCCACCGGAACTATGGCTACACCTTC. It yields the protein CASDPHRNYGYTF.